These 18 T cell receptor beta chains originate from one sample sequenced in a study of metastatic and nonmetastatic thyroid tumors. From the PCR reads, TCRdb re-called clones with MiXCR. The sample carries roughly 16,000 clones, more than 20% recorded once. Prior to thyroid surgery, none of the patients had received any treatment. Source material: adjacent normal tissue. These receptors originate from a female donor with papillary thyroid cancer or a benign thyroid nodule (not recorded which). Some clones in this sample may be carry-over from other donors' samples.

A remark on this clone: Since a much larger clone is just one base distant, this may be a read error. In the same sample, other DNA sequences code for this CDR3. The chain joins TRBV9 to TRBJ2-3; the match to TRBD2 covers 8 bases. Germline CDR1 and CDR2: SGDLS and YYNGEE. Losses at the gene ends were 0 bases for V and 5 bases for J; bases not matched to a gene: 8. The CDR3 extends over 16 amino acids. The CDR3 bases are TGTGCCAGCAGCGTAGGAAGCGGGAGAGCCCAAGATACGCAGTATTTT. As protein: CASSVGSGRAQDTQYF.

The sample holds a few counts of this clone. The gene calls are TRBV18 and TRBJ2-7; 10 nucleotides align to TRBD1. The CDR3 runs to 13 residues. The ends lost 4 bases at V and 6 bases at J; junction bases unmatched: 3. Germline V gene lookup returns CDR1 KGHSH and CDR2 LQKENI. The CDR3 region is CASSRGQGGEQYF. In DNA, the CDR3 is TGTGCCAGCTCACGAGGACAGGGGGGCGAGCAGTACTTC.

As for this clone: One junction end does not reproduce the germline sequence, and a read error may be involved. V and J are TRBV6-5 and TRBJ2-3; 7 positions agree with TRBD1. This CDR3 is 15 amino acids long. Germline CDR1 is MNHEY and CDR2 is SVGAGI. For the CDR3, the DNA is TGTGCCAGCAGTTACTCGGGACAGATCACAGATACGCGGTATTTT. It translates to CASSYSGQITDTRYF.

V usage is TRBV20-1 and J usage is TRBJ2-7; weak D call: TRBD2 (6 bases). The germline CDR1 and CDR2 sequences are DFQATT and SNEGSKA (reference sequence). V lost 1 base, J lost 4 bases, and 14 bases lay in between. There are 14 residues in the CDR3. As DNA, the CDR3 is TGCAGTGCTAGAGCATTAGGGACTCATTACGAGCAGTACTTC. Translating it yields CSARALGTHYEQYF.

This clone was counted between two and nine times. The rearrangement links TRBV20-1 to TRBJ2-2, with TRBD1 matching over 9 bases. The germline CDR1 and CDR2 sequences are DFQATT and SNEGSKA (reference sequence). The junction had 4 bases not matched to a gene; V was cut back by 0 bases and J by 5 bases. The CDR3 has 15 amino acids. The CDR3 nucleotides are TGCAGTGCTAGAGATAGGGACAGGGCAACCGGGGAGCTGTTTTTT. Its protein product is CSARDRDRATGELFF.

V is TRBV20-1 and J is TRBJ1-4, with D possibly TRBD1 on 6 matching bases. The V gene's germline CDR1 is DFQATT and CDR2 SNEGSKA (reference sequence). This CDR3 spans 15 amino acids. V was pared by 6 bases and J by 4 bases, with 18 bases between. The CDR3 protein is CSAHGGVRGNEKLFF. The CDR3 bases are TGCAGTGCGCACGGAGGTGTCAGGGGTAATGAAAAACTGTTTTTT.

The chain combines TRBV4-2 with TRBJ1-3; TRBD1 agrees at 8 bases. CDR3 size: 17 residues. In germline, CDR1 is LGHNA, CDR2 YNFKEQ. The ends lost 6 bases at V and 0 bases at J; junction bases unmatched: 10. CDR3 sequence: CASSPGQALLSGNTIYF. CDR3 nucleotide sequence: TGTGCCAGCAGTCCGGGACAGGCGCTGCTCTCTGGAAACACCATATATTTT.

As concerns this clone: The CDR3 ends on some other residue instead of the conserved phenylalanine or tryptophan, so this is likely a read error. V is TRBV7-8 and J is TRBJ2-1; a possible D gene is TRBD2 (6 bases). Germline V gene lookup returns CDR1 SGHVS and CDR2 FQNEAQ. This CDR3 is 17 amino acids long. The CDR3 sequence: CASSFGRGLSSYNDQFS. Here the CDR3 DNA reads TGTGCCAGCAGCTTTGGGCGGGGCCTGAGCTCCTACAATGATCAGTTCTCC.

This clone was seen a handful of times. V and J are TRBV6-1 and TRBJ1-2; D perhaps matches TRBD1 (5 bases). This CDR3 has 17 residues. Germline V gives CDR1 MNHNS, CDR2 SASEGT. The V end was cut by 6 bases, the J end by 6 bases, with 26 bases between. The CDR3 coding sequence is TGTGCCAGCAGACCCCGATGGAGGGGCGCGGGTGGCCATGGCTACACCTTC. It yields the protein CASRPRWRGAGGHGYTF.

V usage is TRBV6-1 and J usage is TRBJ2-2, with D perhaps TRBD2 (5 bases). Germline assignment: CDR1 MNHNS and CDR2 SASEGT. The CDR3 has 13 residues. Trimming took 6 bases from V and 4 from J, leaving 9 bases between them. The CDR3, as DNA: TGTGCCAGCAGACTAGGAAGCACCGGGGAGCTGTTTTTT. This codes for CASRLGSTGELFF.

This chain's CDR3 is CATRGTGENYGYTF. CDR3 sequence (DNA): TGTGCCACCAGGGGGACAGGGGAAAACTATGGCTACACCTTC. The chain is built from TRBV24-1 and TRBJ1-2, with 10 bases fitting TRBD1. Germline V gene lookup returns CDR1 KGHDR and CDR2 SFDVKD. The J segment lost 2 bases and the V segment lost 7 bases, leaving 3 bases of the junction unmatched. This CDR3 has 14 amino acids.

This clone has a single count. CDR3 sequence (DNA): TGTGCCAGCACCCCTGGAGAGACGCGGCCTGAGTATTTT. It specifies CASTPGETRPEYF. V gene TRBV6-4 combines with J gene TRBJ2-3; D remains ambiguous. Looked up from germline, CDR1 is MRHNA and CDR2 is SNTAGT. The CDR3 sequence is 13 residues long. V gave up 7 bases and J gave up 13 bases, with 21 bases separating them.

The chain employs TRBV12-3 or TRBV12-4 and TRBJ2-7; D might be TRBD2 (6 bases). The CDR3 is 14 residues long. The ends were cut back, 0 bases at V and 2 bases at J, with 8 bases in the middle. The CDR3 loop reads CASSLAGGPYEQYF. The DNA of the CDR3 is TGTGCCAGCAGTTTAGCGGGAGGCCCCTACGAGCAGTACTTC.

The V gene is TRBV2, the J gene TRBJ1-2; D gene uncertain. The germline V gene encodes CDR1 SNHLY and CDR2 FYNNEI. Deletions cut 4 bases from V and 6 bases from J, with 12 bases between. The CDR3 totals 13 residues. The CDR3 here is CASSVKGGDGYTF. The CDR3 region has the DNA TGTGCCAGCAGTGTAAAGGGAGGTGATGGCTACACCTTC.

This clone showed up just a few times. The rearrangement joins TRBV6-2 or TRBV6-3 to TRBJ1-1; D is perhaps TRBD1 (5 bases). V was cut by 2 bases and J by 4 bases, with 14 bases left in between. Germline V lookup: CDR1 MNHEY, CDR2 SVGEGT. This CDR3 is 15 amino acids long. This chain's CDR3 is CASSYQGDASTEAFF. The CDR3 DNA follows: TGTGCCAGCAGTTACCAGGGCGACGCCAGCACTGAAGCTTTCTTT.

The chain is built from TRBV2 and TRBJ1-1; D not resolved. The CDR3 contains 12 residues. Per the germline V gene, CDR1 is SNHLY and CDR2 is FYNNEI. Trimming pared 8 bases from V and 2 bases from J, leaving 9 bases between. The CDR3 DNA sequence: TGTGCCAGCGGATGGGCAAACACTGAAGCTTTCTTT. Translation: CASGWANTEAFF.

The V and J genes are TRBV3-1 and TRBJ2-1, with TRBD2 matching 12 bases. Germline assignment: CDR1 LGHDT and CDR2 YNNKEL (reference sequence). The V segment lost 4 bases and the J segment 7 bases; nucleotides outside the gene matches: 11. This CDR3 is built from 17 residues. In DNA form, the CDR3 reads TGTGCCAGCAGCCGGATGACTAGCGGGAGAGGGACGAATGAGCAGTTCTTC. Its protein product is CASSRMTSGRGTNEQFF.

The CDR3 spells CASSPGDGANVLTF. CDR3 coding DNA: TGTGCCAGCAGTCCGGGGGACGGGGCCAACGTCCTGACTTTC. The chain has TRBV9 and TRBJ2-6, with TRBD2 as a possible D gene (6 bases). Trimming left V 5 bases short and J 4 bases short, with 10 bases between. Germline CDR1 reads SGDLS; CDR2 reads YYNGEE. The CDR3 is 14 amino acids.